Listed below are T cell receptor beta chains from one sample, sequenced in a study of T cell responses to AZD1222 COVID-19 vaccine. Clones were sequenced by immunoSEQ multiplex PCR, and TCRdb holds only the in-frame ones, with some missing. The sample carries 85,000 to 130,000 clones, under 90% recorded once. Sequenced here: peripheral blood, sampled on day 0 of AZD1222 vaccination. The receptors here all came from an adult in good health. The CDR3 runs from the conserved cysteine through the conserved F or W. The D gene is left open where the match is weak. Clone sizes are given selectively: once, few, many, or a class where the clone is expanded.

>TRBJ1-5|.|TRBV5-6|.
CASSRGAGSNQPQHF
TGTGCCAGCAGCCGGGGAGCCGGAAGCAATCAGCCCCAGCATTTT
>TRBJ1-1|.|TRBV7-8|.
CASSFPSGEPNTEAFF
TGTGCCAGCAGCTTCCCCTCGGGGGAACCGAACACTGAAGCTTTCTTT
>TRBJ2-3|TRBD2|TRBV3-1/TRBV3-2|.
CASSQGLAGGADTQYF
TGTGCCAGCAGCCAAGGGCTAGCGGGAGGAGCAGATACGCAGTATTTT
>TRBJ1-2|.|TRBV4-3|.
CASSQDYSPYGYTF
TGCGCCAGCAGCCAAGATTATTCCCCCTATGGCTACACCTTC
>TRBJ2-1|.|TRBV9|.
CASTRNPLGEQFF
TGTGCCAGCACCCGTAATCCCCTAGGTGAGCAGTTCTTC
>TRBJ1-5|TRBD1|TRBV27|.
CASSFVQGAGQPQHF
TGTGCCAGCAGTTTCGTACAGGGGGCGGGACAGCCCCAGCATTTT
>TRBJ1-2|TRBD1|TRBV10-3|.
CAVDRANYGYTF
TGTGCCGTAGACAGGGCCAACTATGGCTACACCTTC
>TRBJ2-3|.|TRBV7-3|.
CASSTGGPGDTQYF
TGTGCCAGCAGCACAGGAGGGCCAGGCGATACGCAGTATTTT
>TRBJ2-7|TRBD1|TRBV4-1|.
CASSLRWTGFNVYEQYF
TGCGCCAGCAGCCTTAGATGGACAGGGTTCAATGTCTACGAGCAGTACTTC
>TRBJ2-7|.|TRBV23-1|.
CASSRPTQLYEQYF
TGCGCCAGCAGTCGCCCAACTCAGTTGTACGAGCAGTACTTC
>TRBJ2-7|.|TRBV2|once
CASIGIASIHEQYF
TGTGCCAGCATTGGCATAGCTAGTATCCACGAGCAGTACTTC
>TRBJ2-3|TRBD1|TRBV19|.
CASSSQGYTQYF
TGTGCCAGTAGTTCACAGGGGTATACGCAGTATTTT
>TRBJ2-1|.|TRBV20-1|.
CSASQRGEQFF
TGCAGTGCTTCCCAAAGGGGTGAGCAGTTCTTC
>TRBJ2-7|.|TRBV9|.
CASSVDRSSYEQYF
TGTGCCAGCAGCGTTGACAGGTCCTCCTACGAGCAGTACTTC
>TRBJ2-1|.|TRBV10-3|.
CAIKSGETYNEQFF
TGTGCCATCAAATCGGGAGAAACCTACAATGAGCAGTTCTTC
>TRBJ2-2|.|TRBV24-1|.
CATSDFGWNGELFF
TGTGCCACCAGTGATTTCGGGTGGAACGGGGAGCTGTTTTTT
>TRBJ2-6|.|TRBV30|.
CAWSERSGANVLTF
TGTGCCTGGAGTGAGAGGTCTGGGGCCAACGTCCTGACTTTC
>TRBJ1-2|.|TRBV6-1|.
CASSEGTASYGYTF
TGTGCCAGCAGTGAAGGGACGGCCTCCTATGGCTACACCTTC
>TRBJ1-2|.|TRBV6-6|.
CASTLTEGWKAYGYTF
TGTGCCAGCACTTTGACCGAAGGGTGGAAGGCCTATGGCTACACCTTC
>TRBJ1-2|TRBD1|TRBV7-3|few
CASSTGTAYGYTF
TGTGCCAGCAGCACAGGGACAGCCTATGGCTACACCTTC
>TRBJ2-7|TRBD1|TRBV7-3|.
CASSLGQGNYEQYF
TGTGCCAGCAGCTTAGGACAGGGTAATTACGAGCAGTACTTC
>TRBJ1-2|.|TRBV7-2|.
CASSFITGYGYTF
TGTGCCAGCAGCTTCATCACGGGCTATGGCTACACCTTC
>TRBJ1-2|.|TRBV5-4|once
CASSLQQGSFGYTF
TGTGCCAGCAGCTTGCAACAAGGGAGTTTTGGCTACACCTTC
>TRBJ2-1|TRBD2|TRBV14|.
CASSLWGEGSYNEQFF
TGTGCCAGCAGCCTATGGGGGGAGGGTTCCTACAATGAGCAGTTCTTC
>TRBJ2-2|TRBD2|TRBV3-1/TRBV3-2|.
CASSRGRVTGELFF
TGTGCCAGCAGCCGCGGGAGGGTCACCGGGGAGCTGTTTTTT
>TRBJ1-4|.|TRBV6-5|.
CASGVSAGREKLFF
TGTGCCAGCGGGGTCTCCGCGGGTCGTGAAAAACTGTTTTTT